These 30 T cell receptor beta chains were sequenced from one sample in a study of beta chain features in type 1 diabetes. Study results and caveats: Shorter TCRB CDR3s, moderately but significantly so, marked every one of the four CD4+ subsets in Type 1 diabetes patients.

What these receptors recognize is not known. The isolated RNA, all of it, was reverse transcribed, so expressed TCRB transcripts were what got sequenced. TCRdb's copy holds only in-frame clones and misses some; the assay was immunoSEQ multiplex PCR. The repertoire holds about 660,000 clones, with about 14% as singletons. Sequencing was done on a sample of naive CD4+ T cells from blood. These receptors were collected from a young man with type 1 diabetes.

In this sample, this clone turned up a few times. J is TRBJ2-3 and V is TRBV27, with 12 bases that match TRBD2. Germline V gene data show CDR1 as MNHEY and CDR2 as SMNVEV (reference sequence). The CDR3 contains 16 residues. The ends lost 5 bases at V and 7 bases at J; junction bases unmatched: 10. The CDR3 DNA reads TGTGCCAGCAGTCCCCGACTAGCGGGGGCCCCTCATACGCAGTATTTT. This gives the protein CASSPRLAGAPHTQYF.

This clone was seen only a few times. This chain uses TRBV7-9 with TRBJ1-3; D call uncertain. V lost 6 bases and J lost 0, with 15 bases in between. The germline V gene encodes CDR1 SEHNR and CDR2 FQNEAQ (reference sequence). This CDR3 contains 16 residues. The CDR3 sequence is CASRVSDASSGNTIYF. As DNA, the CDR3 is TGTGCCAGCAGGGTCTCGGACGCCAGCTCTGGAAACACCATATATTTT.

The V and J genes are TRBV11-2 and TRBJ1-4; no clear D gene. CDR3 length equals 14 residues. Germline-derived CDR1 and CDR2 are SGHAT and FQNNGV. V was trimmed by 0 bases and J by 6 bases, leaving 8 bases between them. The CDR3 protein is CASSLDGVDEKLFF. The CDR3 DNA sequence: TGTGCCAGCAGCTTAGATGGAGTGGATGAAAAACTGTTTTTT.

In its sample, this clone was seen a few times. The V and J genes are TRBV29-1 and TRBJ2-3; D ambiguous. The CDR3 spans 11 residues. V lost 7 bases and J lost 4, with 9 bases in between. Germline CDR1 is SQVTM and CDR2 is ANQGSEA. CDR3 in amino acids: CSANLADTQYF. The CDR3 nucleotides are TGCAGCGCCAATCTAGCAGATACGCAGTATTTT.

The genes are TRBV10-3 and TRBJ2-7; unclear D gene. Per germline, CDR1 ENHRY and CDR2 SYGVKD. The CDR3 totals 14 residues. Trimming took off 2 bases at V and 4 bases at J, with 12 bases between the two ends. The CDR3 DNA sequence: TGTGCCATCAGTGAGGGAATAGAACCTTACGAGCAGTACTTC. Protein sequence: CAISEGIEPYEQYF.

This rearrangement joins TRBV5-1 to TRBJ2-1; the match to TRBD2 covers 7 bases. The V gene end was trimmed by 4 bases and the J gene end by 6 bases; junction bases not matched to a gene: 10. The germline V gene encodes CDR1 SGHRS and CDR2 YFSETQ. The CDR3 length is 15 residues. This chain's CDR3 is CASSLGGSFPNEQFF. The DNA of the CDR3 is TGCGCCAGCAGCCTGGGGGGGTCCTTCCCCAATGAGCAGTTCTTC. The full variable domain, rest sourced from reference TRBV5-1 and TRBJ2-1, is KAGVTQTPRYLIKTRGQQVTLSCSPISGHRSVSWYQQTPGQGLQFLFEYFSETQRNKGNFPGRFSGRQFSNSRSEMNVSTLELGDSALYLCASSLGGSFPNEQFFGPGTRLTVL.

The chain employs TRBV5-4 and TRBJ2-4; unclear D gene. The germline gives CDR1 SGHNT, CDR2 YYREEE (reference sequence). This CDR3 comprises 15 residues. The V and J ends lost 0 bases and 4 bases respectively, with 11 bases between them. CDR3 DNA: TGTGCCAGCAGCTTGGCAGAGGCCGGAAAAAACATTCAGTACTTC. Amino acids: CASSLAEAGKNIQYF.

This clone was observed a handful of times. The V gene is TRBV7-9, the J gene TRBJ2-1; no clear D. The V gene lost 4 bases and the J gene lost 14 bases, with 15 bases spanning the gap. This CDR3 comprises 12 residues. Germline V CDR1 and CDR2: SEHNR, FQNEAQ (reference sequence). The CDR3 region is CASSSLFFPEFF. CDR3 coding DNA: TGTGCCAGCAGCTCCCTTTTCTTCCCCGAGTTCTTC. Combining the CDR3 with reference TRBV7-9 and TRBJ2-1 gives the whole variable domain DTGVSQNPRHKITKRGQNVTFRCDPISEHNRLYWYRQTLGQGPEFLTYFQNEAQLEKSRLLSDRFSAERPKGSFSTLEIQRTEQGDSAMYLCASSSLFFPEFFGPGTRLTVL.

This clone was seen only a few times. The rearrangement uses TRBV11-2 and TRBJ2-7; weak D call: TRBD1 (6 bases). V was pared by 3 bases and J by 5 bases, with 14 bases between. CDR1 and CDR2 from the germline V gene are SGHAT and FQNNGV. The CDR3 sequence is 14 residues long. CDR3 bases: TGTGCCAGCAGCTTTTACAGGGATGCCCACGAGCAGTACTTC. This sequence encodes CASSFYRDAHEQYF.

This clone has a handful of counts. Without the conserved terminal phenylalanine or tryptophan, this CDR3 likely stems from a read error. The limits of the CDR3 on the DNA are not certain, so only TCRdb's listed CDR3 is given. V is TRBV15 and J is TRBJ1-2; TRBD1 reflects the table's D call only, with no check against the DNA. 13 amino acids form the CDR3, both terminal residues included. The germline CDR1 and CDR2 sequences are LNHNV and YYDKDF (reference sequence). The CDR3 sequence is CATSRDFSGVFSL.

This clone came up a few times. The CDR3, as DNA: TGTGCCAGCAGGCGCTCTGGGGCCAACGTCCTGACTTTC. It is translated as CASRRSGANVLTF. The chain carries TRBV6-5 and TRBJ2-6, with D unresolved. Looked up from germline, CDR1 is MNHEY and CDR2 is SVGAGI. Trimming removed 6 bases from V and 0 bases from J, with 3 bases in between. The CDR3 spans 13 residues.

This clone was counted only a few times. J is TRBJ2-3 and V is TRBV18; unclear D gene. Trimming removed 3 bases at V and 2 bases at J, with 9 bases between. This CDR3 region has 14 residues. The germline V gene has CDR1 KGHSH and CDR2 LQKENI. The CDR3 DNA is TGTGCCAGCTCACCTCCCGGAGTCACAGATACGCAGTATTTT. This encodes CASSPPGVTDTQYF.

This clone has more than one count but fewer than ten. The CDR3 reads CAWSVLGQPKGANVLTF. CDR3 bases: TGTGCCTGGAGTGTACTAGGTCAGCCTAAGGGGGCCAACGTCCTGACTTTC. The V and J genes are TRBV30 and TRBJ2-6; possibly TRBD2 for D (5 bases). This CDR3 has 17 residues. V was shortened by 0 bases and J by 4 bases, with 16 bases between the two germline ends. Looked up from germline, CDR1 is GTSNPN and CDR2 is SVGIG (reference sequence).

V is TRBV7-2 and J is TRBJ2-3; TRBD2 is a possible D gene (7 bases). V dropped 1 base and J dropped 4 bases, with 15 bases sitting between them. The CDR3 runs to 16 residues. CDR1 SGHTA and CDR2 FQGNSA come from the germline V gene. The CDR3, as DNA: TGTGCCAGCAGCTTAGAAGGCGGGGGCTACGCAGATACGCAGTATTTT. This codes for CASSLEGGGYADTQYF.

This clone was seen only a few times. The V and J genes are TRBV9 and TRBJ1-4, with D possibly TRBD1 on 5 matching bases. CDR3 length: 15 residues. V lost 4 bases and J 8 bases, leaving 18 bases between the germline ends. Germline V gene data show CDR1 as SGDLS and CDR2 as YYNGEE. In DNA, the CDR3 is TGTGCCAGCAGCACACGTCGGGGGGATATCGAAAAACTGTTTTTT. Translation gives CASSTRRGDIEKLFF. The full variable domain, completed using reference TRBV9 and TRBJ1-4, is DSGVTQTPKHLITATGQRVTLRCSPRSGDLSVYWYQQSLDQGLQFLIQYYNGEERAKGNILERFSAQQFPDLHSELNLSSLELGDSALYFCASSTRRGDIEKLFFGSGTQLSVL.

This clone was picked up a small number of times. V gene TRBV4-2 combines with J gene TRBJ2-2; D is unclear. CDR3 length: 16 residues. Trimming took off 1 base at V and 1 base at J, with 10 bases between the two ends. CDR1 and CDR2 (germline): LGHNA, YNFKEQ. As DNA, the CDR3 is TGTGCCAGCAGCCAAGGCCGACTCCGGAACACCGGGGAGCTGTTTTTT. Protein sequence: CASSQGRLRNTGELFF.

V usage is TRBV7-9 and J usage is TRBJ2-1; 14 bases map to TRBD2. The CDR3 totals 18 residues. The V segment lost 5 bases and the J segment 0 bases; nucleotides outside the gene matches: 6. Germline V gene data show CDR1 as SEHNR and CDR2 as FQNEAQ (reference sequence). The CDR3 DNA follows: TGTGCCAGCAGCGTGGGACTAGCGGGGGTTAGCTCCTACAATGAGCAGTTCTTC. This encodes CASSVGLAGVSSYNEQFF.

Regarding this clone: An end of the junction does not agree with germline; a read error may underlie this. The chain has TRBV7-9 and TRBJ2-1; 9 bases align to TRBD2. In germline, CDR1 is SEHNR, CDR2 FQNEAQ (reference sequence). The CDR3 is 15 residues long. CDR3 protein: CASSLAGVAGAEQFF. CDR3 nucleotide sequence: TGTGCCAGCAGCCTAGCCGGGGTAGCGGGGGCAGAGCAGTTCTTC.

The chain couples TRBV5-1 to TRBJ1-1; D is unresolved. With 1 base removed from V and 0 bases from J, the gap between germline ends came to 7 bases. Germline V gene sequence: CDR1 SGHRS, CDR2 YFSETQ. This CDR3 comprises 14 residues. The CDR3 sequence is CASSLSTMNTEAFF. CDR3 sequence (DNA): TGCGCCAGCAGCTTGTCCACCATGAACACTGAAGCTTTCTTT. The full variable domain, in which reference TRBV5-1 and TRBJ1-1 provide the parts outside the CDR3, is KAGVTQTPRYLIKTRGQQVTLSCSPISGHRSVSWYQQTPGQGLQFLFEYFSETQRNKGNFPGRFSGRQFSNSRSEMNVSTLELGDSALYLCASSLSTMNTEAFFGQGTRLTVV.

V is TRBV7-3 and J is TRBJ1-1; D unclear. The CDR3 contains 13 residues. Germline CDR1 and CDR2: SGHTA and FQGTGA. The germline V and J ends were trimmed by 0 bases and 11 bases, with 13 bases remaining between them. The CDR3 is CASSLTPLAEAFF. The CDR3, as DNA: TGTGCCAGCAGCTTAACCCCCCTAGCGGAGGCTTTCTTT. The full variable domain, its missing parts supplied by reference TRBV7-3 and TRBJ1-1, is GAGVSQTPSNKVTEKGKYVELRCDPISGHTALYWYRQSLGQGPEFLIYFQGTGAADDSGLPNDRFFAVRPEGSVSTLKIQRTERGDSAVYLCASSLTPLAEAFFGQGTRLTVV.

This clone was observed a handful of times. The chain combines TRBV11-1 with TRBJ1-2; D might be TRBD1 (5 bases). This CDR3 spans 15 amino acids. Germline V CDR1 and CDR2: SGHAT, FQDESV (reference sequence). The V end was cut by 5 bases, the J end by 2 bases, with 15 bases between. CDR3 residues: CASSEKLGVNYGYTF. CDR3 in DNA: TGTGCCAGCAGCGAAAAGTTGGGGGTAAACTATGGCTACACCTTC.

This chain joins TRBV2 and TRBJ2-5; the D is unclear. Per germline, CDR1 SNHLY and CDR2 FYNNEI. The CDR3 runs to 10 residues. V was pared by 6 bases and J by 9 bases, with 8 bases between. CDR3 region: CASSPKAQYF. In DNA form, the CDR3 reads TGTGCCAGCAGCCCCAAGGCCCAGTACTTC.

In its sample, this clone was seen a few times. V is TRBV30 and J is TRBJ2-1; D call uncertain. Germline CDR1 and CDR2: GTSNPN and SVGIG (reference sequence). The CDR3 has 14 residues. The V gene lost 0 bases and the J gene lost 0 bases, with 6 bases spanning the gap. CDR3 DNA: TGTGCCTGGAGTGTAGAGAGCTCCTACAATGAGCAGTTCTTC. Protein sequence: CAWSVESSYNEQFF. Full variable domain (remainder filled in from reference TRBV30 and TRBJ2-1): SQTIHQWPATLVQPVGSPLSLECTVEGTSNPNLYWYRQAAGRGLQLLFYSVGIGQISSEVPQNLSASRPQDRQFILSSKKLLLSDSGFYLCAWSVESSYNEQFFGPGTRLTVL.

This chain joins TRBV18 and TRBJ2-3; D may be TRBD2 (5 bases). Deletions cut 0 bases from V and 3 bases from J, with 25 bases between. Germline assignment: CDR1 KGHSH and CDR2 LQKENI. This CDR3 is 20 amino acids long. CDR3 loop: CASSPPRARRAARLTDTQYF. The DNA for the CDR3 is TGTGCCAGCTCACCACCGAGGGCCCGGCGGGCCGCGAGATTGACAGATACGCAGTATTTT.

This sequence joins TRBV5-1 and TRBJ1-1, with D maybe TRBD1 (5 bases). V was cut by 0 bases and J by 1 base, with 13 bases left in between. The germline gives CDR1 SGHRS, CDR2 YFSETQ. This CDR3 spans 16 amino acids. The CDR3 protein is CASSLVGVPTNTEAFF. The DNA for the CDR3 is TGCGCCAGCAGCTTGGTAGGGGTACCTACGAACACTGAAGCTTTCTTT.

The chain is built from TRBV18 and TRBJ1-1; no firm D call. Trimming took 7 bases from V and 0 from J, leaving 9 bases between them. CDR3 length: 13 amino acids. Germline V gene lookup returns CDR1 KGHSH and CDR2 LQKENI. The CDR3 reads CASYLGLNTEAFF. The CDR3 DNA reads TGTGCCAGCTACTTAGGGTTGAACACTGAAGCTTTCTTT. Based on the CDR3 plus reference TRBV18 and TRBJ1-1, the full variable domain is NAGVMQNPRHLVRRRGQEARLRCSPMKGHSHVYWYRQLPEEGLKFMVYLQKENIIDESGMPKERFSAEFPKEGPSILRIQQVVRGDSAAYFCASYLGLNTEAFFGQGTRLTVV.

J is TRBJ2-5 and V is TRBV9, with 8 bases identical to TRBD2. The J segment lost 4 bases and the V segment lost 4 bases, leaving 9 bases of the junction unmatched. Germline CDR1 SGDLS, CDR2 YYNGEE. This CDR3 spans 15 amino acids. As DNA, the CDR3 is TGTGCCAGCAGCCCCAGAGGACTAGCAAGAGAGACCCAGTACTTC. Translation: CASSPRGLARETQYF. Based on the CDR3 plus reference TRBV9 and TRBJ2-5, the full variable domain is DSGVTQTPKHLITATGQRVTLRCSPRSGDLSVYWYQQSLDQGLQFLIQYYNGEERAKGNILERFSAQQFPDLHSELNLSSLELGDSALYFCASSPRGLARETQYFGPGTRLLVL.

This clone was seen a handful of times. V and J are TRBV11-2 and TRBJ1-2, with D possibly being TRBD1 (5 bases). This CDR3 contains 13 residues. V lost 5 bases and J lost 3, with 10 bases in between. Germline CDR1 reads SGHAT; CDR2 reads FQNNGV. The CDR3 sequence is CASSALTDYGYTF. The DNA for the CDR3 is TGTGCCAGCAGCGCACTGACAGACTATGGCTACACCTTC. The full variable domain, its missing parts supplied by reference TRBV11-2 and TRBJ1-2, is EAGVAQSPRYKIIEKRQSVAFWCNPISGHATLYWYQQILGQGPKLLIQFQNNGVVDDSQLPKDRFSAERLKGVDSTLKIQPAKLEDSAVYLCASSALTDYGYTFGSGTRLTVV.

The chain couples TRBV30 to TRBJ1-4; D is unclear. Germline CDR1 is GTSNPN and CDR2 is SVGIG (reference sequence). V was shortened by 2 bases and J by 3 bases, with 16 bases between the two germline ends. The CDR3 runs to 16 residues. CDR3 region: CAWSPPGSPANEKLFF. CDR3 nucleotide sequence: TGTGCCTGGAGTCCCCCCGGGAGCCCGGCTAATGAAAAACTGTTTTTT.

The chain joins TRBV19 to TRBJ1-1; no definite D call. CDR1 and CDR2 from the germline V gene are LNHDA and SQIVND (reference sequence). Trimming took 8 bases from V and 8 from J, leaving 6 bases between them. The CDR3 contains 9 residues. The CDR3 bases are TGTGCCAGTGGTGTAGAAGCTTTCTTT. This gives the protein CASGVEAFF. The full variable domain, with the rest looked up from reference TRBV19 and TRBJ1-1, is DGGITQSPKYLFRKEGQNVTLSCEQNLNHDAMYWYRQDPGQGLRLIYYSQIVNDFQKGDIAEGYSVSREKKESFPLTVTSAQKNPTAFYLCASGVEAFFGQGTRLTVV.